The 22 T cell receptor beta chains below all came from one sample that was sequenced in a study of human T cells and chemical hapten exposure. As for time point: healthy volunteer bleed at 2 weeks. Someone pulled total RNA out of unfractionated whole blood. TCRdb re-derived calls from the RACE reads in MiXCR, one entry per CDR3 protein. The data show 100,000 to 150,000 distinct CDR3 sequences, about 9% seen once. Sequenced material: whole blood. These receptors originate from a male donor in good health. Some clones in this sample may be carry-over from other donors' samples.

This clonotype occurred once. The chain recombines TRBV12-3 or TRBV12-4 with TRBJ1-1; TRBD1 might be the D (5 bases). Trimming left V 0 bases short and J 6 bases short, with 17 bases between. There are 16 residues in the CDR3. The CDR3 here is CASSLAPSREVPEAFF. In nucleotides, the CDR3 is TGTGCCAGCAGTTTAGCGCCGTCCAGGGAAGTTCCTGAAGCTTTCTTT.

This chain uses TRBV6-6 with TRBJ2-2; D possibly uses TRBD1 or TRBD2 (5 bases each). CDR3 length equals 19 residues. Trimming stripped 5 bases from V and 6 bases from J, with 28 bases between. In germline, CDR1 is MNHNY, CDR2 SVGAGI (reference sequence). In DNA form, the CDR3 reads TGTGCCAGCAGTCCCCCGAGGGGTGAGGAACCAGGAAAACCCGGGGAGCTGTTTTTT. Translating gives CASSPPRGEEPGKPGELFF.

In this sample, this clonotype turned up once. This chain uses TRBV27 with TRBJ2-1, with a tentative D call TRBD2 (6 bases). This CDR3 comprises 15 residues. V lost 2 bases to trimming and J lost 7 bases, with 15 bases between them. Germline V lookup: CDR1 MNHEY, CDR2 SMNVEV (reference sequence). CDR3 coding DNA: TGTGCCAGCAGTTTACGACGCGGGGCTGCGAATGAGCAGTTCTTC. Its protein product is CASSLRRGAANEQFF.

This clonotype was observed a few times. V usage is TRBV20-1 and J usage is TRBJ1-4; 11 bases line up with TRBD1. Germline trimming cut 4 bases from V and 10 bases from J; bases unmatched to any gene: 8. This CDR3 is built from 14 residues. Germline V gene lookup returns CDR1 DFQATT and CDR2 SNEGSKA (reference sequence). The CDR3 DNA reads TGCAGTGCTACTCTGGGACAGGGGGAAGGAAAACTGTTTTTT. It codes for CSATLGQGEGKLFF.

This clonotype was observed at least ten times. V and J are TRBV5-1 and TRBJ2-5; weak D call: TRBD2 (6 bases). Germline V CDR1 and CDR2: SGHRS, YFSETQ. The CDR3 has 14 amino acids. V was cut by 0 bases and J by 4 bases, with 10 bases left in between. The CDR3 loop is CASSLVQGGETQYF. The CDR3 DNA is TGCGCCAGCAGCTTGGTTCAGGGAGGAGAGACCCAGTACTTC.

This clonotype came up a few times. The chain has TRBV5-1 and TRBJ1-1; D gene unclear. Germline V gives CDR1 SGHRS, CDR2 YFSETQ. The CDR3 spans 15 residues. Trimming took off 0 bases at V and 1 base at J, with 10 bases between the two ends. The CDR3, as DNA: TGCGCCAGCAGCTTGGCCGAGACATCGAACACTGAAGCTTTCTTT. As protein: CASSLAETSNTEAFF.

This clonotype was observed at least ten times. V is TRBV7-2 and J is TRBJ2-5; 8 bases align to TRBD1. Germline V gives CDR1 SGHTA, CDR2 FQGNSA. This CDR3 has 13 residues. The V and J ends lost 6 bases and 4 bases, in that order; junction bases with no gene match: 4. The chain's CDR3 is CASRQGAGETQYF. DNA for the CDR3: TGTGCCAGCAGGCAGGGGGCGGGAGAGACCCAGTACTTC.

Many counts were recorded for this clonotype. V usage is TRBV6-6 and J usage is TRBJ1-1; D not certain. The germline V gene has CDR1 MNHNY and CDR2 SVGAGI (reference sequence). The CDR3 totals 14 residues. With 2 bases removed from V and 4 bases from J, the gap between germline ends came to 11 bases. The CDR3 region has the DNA TGTGCCAGCAGTTACGCGGTATTTACCACTGAAGCTTTCTTT. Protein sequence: CASSYAVFTTEAFF.

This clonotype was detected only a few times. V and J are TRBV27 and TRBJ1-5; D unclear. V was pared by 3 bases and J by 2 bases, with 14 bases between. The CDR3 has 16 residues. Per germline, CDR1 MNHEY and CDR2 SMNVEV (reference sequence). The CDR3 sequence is CASSLAYPRGNQPQHF. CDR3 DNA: TGTGCCAGCAGTTTGGCCTATCCCCGGGGCAATCAGCCCCAGCATTTT.

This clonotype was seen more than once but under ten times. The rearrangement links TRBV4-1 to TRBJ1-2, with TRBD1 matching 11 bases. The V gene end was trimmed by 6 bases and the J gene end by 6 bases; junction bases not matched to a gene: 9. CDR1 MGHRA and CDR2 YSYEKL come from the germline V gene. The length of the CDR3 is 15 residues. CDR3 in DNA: TGCGCCAGCAGTTACCCGGGACAGGGGGATCATGGCTACACCTTC. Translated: CASSYPGQGDHGYTF.

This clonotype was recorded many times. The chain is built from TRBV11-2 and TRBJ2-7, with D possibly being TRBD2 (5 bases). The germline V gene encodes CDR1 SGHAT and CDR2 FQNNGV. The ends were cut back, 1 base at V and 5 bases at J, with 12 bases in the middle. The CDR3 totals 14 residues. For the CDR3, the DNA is TGTGCCAGCAGCTTAGCCGGGATCAGCGACGAGCAGTACTTC. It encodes CASSLAGISDEQYF.

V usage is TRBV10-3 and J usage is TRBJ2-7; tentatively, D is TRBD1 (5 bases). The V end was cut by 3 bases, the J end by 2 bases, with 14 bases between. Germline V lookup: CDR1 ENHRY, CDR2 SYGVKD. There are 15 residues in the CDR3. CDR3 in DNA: TGTGCCATCAGTGAAGGGGCAGTCTTTCCCTACGAGCAGTACTTC. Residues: CAISEGAVFPYEQYF.

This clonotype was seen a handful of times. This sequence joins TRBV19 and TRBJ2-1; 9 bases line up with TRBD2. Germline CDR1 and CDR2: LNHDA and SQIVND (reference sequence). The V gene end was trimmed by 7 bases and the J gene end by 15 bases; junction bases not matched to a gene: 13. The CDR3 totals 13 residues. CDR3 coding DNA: TGTGCCAGTACCAAGGTGCGGGAGGGGGGATTGTTCTTC. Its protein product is CASTKVREGGLFF.

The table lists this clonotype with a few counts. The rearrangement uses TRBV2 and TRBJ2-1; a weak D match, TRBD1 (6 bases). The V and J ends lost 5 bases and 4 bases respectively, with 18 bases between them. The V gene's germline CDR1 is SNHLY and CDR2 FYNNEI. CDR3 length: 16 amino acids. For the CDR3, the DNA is TGTGCCAGCAGTACTACCGTACAGGGATTATACAATGAGCAGTTCTTC. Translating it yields CASSTTVQGLYNEQFF. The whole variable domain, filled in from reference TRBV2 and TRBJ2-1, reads EPEVTQTPSHQVTQMGQEVILRCVPISNHLYFYWYRQILGQKVEFLVSFYNNEISEKSEIFDDQFSVERPDGSNFTLKIRSTKLEDSAMYFCASSTTVQGLYNEQFFGPGTRLTVL.

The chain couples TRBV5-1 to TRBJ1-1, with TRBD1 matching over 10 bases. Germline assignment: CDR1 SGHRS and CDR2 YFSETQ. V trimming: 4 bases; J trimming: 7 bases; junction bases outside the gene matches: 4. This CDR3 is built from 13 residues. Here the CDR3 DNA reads TGCGCCAGCAGCCGGACAGGGGGAATTGAAGCTTTCTTT. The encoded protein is CASSRTGGIEAFF.

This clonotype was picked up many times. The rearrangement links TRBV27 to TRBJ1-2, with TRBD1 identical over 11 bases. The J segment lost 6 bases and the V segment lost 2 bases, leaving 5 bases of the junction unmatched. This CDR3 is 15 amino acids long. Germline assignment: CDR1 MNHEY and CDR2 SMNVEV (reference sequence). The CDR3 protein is CASSLGQGAYDGYTF. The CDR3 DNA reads TGTGCCAGCAGTTTAGGACAGGGGGCATATGATGGCTACACCTTC.

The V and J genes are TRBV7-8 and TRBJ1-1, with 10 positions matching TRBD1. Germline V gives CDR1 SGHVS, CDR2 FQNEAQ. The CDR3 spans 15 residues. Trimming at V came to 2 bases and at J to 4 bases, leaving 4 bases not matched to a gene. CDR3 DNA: TGTGCCAGCAGCTTACCCGGGACAGGGGCCACTGAAGCTTTCTTT. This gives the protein CASSLPGTGATEAFF.

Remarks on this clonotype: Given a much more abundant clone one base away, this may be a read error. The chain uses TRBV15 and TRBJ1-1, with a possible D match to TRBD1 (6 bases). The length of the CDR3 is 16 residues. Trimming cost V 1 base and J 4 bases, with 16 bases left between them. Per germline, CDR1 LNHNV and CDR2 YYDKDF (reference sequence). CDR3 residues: CATSRARGLGGTEAFF. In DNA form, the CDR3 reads TGTGCCACCAGCAGAGCACGCGGTCTAGGGGGCACTGAAGCTTTCTTT. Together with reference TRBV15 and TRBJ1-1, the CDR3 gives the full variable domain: DAMVIQNPRYQVTQFGKPVTLSCSQTLNHNVMYWYQQKSSQAPKLLFHYYDKDFNNEADTPDNFQSRRPNTSFCFLDIRSPGLGDTAMYLCATSRARGLGGTEAFFGQGTRLTVV.

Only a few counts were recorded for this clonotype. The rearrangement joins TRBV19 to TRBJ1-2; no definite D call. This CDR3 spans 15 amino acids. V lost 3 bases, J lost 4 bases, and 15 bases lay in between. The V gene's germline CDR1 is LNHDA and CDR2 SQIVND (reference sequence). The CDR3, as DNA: TGTGCCAGTAGTATGGTATCCCGACGGTTCTATGGCTACACCTTC. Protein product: CASSMVSRRFYGYTF.

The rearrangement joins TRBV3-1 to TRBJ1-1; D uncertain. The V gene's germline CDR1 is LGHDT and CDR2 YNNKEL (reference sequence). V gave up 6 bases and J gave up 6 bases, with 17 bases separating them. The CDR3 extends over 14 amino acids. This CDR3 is CASSTHGQIAEAFF. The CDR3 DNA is TGTGCCAGCAGTACCCATGGGCAGATCGCTGAAGCTTTCTTT.

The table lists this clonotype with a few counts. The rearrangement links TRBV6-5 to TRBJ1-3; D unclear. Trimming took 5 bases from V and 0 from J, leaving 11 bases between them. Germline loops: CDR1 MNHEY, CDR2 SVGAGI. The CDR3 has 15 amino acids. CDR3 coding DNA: TGTGCCAGCAGTCCCGACATTAGCTCTGGAAACACCATATATTTT. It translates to CASSPDISSGNTIYF.

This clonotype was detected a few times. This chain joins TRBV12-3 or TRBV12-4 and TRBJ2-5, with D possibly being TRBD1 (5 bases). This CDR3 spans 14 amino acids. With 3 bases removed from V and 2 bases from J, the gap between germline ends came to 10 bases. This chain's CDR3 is CASSLAGRQETQYF. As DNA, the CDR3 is TGTGCCAGCAGTTTGGCAGGGCGACAAGAGACCCAGTACTTC.